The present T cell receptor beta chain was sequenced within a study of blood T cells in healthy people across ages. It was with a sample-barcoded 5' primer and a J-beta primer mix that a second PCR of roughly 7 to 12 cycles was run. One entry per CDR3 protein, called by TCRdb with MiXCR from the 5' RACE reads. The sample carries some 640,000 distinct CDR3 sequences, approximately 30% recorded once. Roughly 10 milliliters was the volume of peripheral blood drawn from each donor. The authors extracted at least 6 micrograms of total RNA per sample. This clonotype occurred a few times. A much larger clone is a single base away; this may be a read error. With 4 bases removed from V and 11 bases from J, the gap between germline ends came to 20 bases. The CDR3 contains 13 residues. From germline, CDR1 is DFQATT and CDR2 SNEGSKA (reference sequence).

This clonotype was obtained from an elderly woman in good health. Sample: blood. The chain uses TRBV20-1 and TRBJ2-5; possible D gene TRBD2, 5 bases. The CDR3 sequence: CSATGSQTNEQYF. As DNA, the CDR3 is TGCAGTGCTACGGGGTCTCAGACCAATGAGCAGTACTTC.